This TCR beta chain derives from a study of OX40 agonist ivuxolimab in advanced cancers. Background on the whole study: The costimulatory receptor OX40 (CD134) was targeted by ivuxolimab, a fully human IgG2 agonistic monoclonal antibody. Intravenous ivuxolimab was administered to patients every 2 weeks at six dose levels: 0.01, 0.1, 0.3, 1.5, 3 and 10 mg/kg. Of the 50 to 55 dose-escalation patients, hepatocellular carcinoma was present in approximately 20, melanoma in roughly 15, renal cell carcinoma in 9 and head and neck cancer in 9. A male proportion of roughly 80% and a mean age of 60 years, ranging from 23 to 79, were recorded for the dose-escalation cohort. Prior anti-PD-1, anti-PD-L1 or anti-CTLA-4 therapy was permitted, and about two fifths of dose-escalation patients had received checkpoint inhibitors. Partial responses occurred in three dose-escalation patients: two with cutaneous melanoma and one with hepatocellular carcinoma. Peripheral TCRbeta sequencing aimed to test whether ivuxolimab altered TCR sequence diversity and caused clonal T-cell expansion. The paper covers the monotherapy dose-escalation part of the phase I ivuxolimab trial, which included N of about 50 patients. Study-wide conclusions, independent of this receptor: At doses of 0.1 to 3.0 mg/kg, clonal expansion of both CD4+ and CD8+ blood T cells was observed from baseline to week 6. In partial responders in the 0.1-3.0 mg/kg groups, normalized peripheral clonal expansion was found to be among the lowest, especially among CD8+ T cells. Which antigens the clonally expanded peripheral T cells were specific for was not determined. After ivuxolimab, more expanded clones were found on average in CD8+ T cells than in CD4+ T cells. Low levels of normalized T-cell clonal expansion were also seen in some nonresponding patients.

Patients with autoimmune disease history or receiving systemic immunosuppression were excluded from the trial. Peripheral blood for TCR sequencing was collected from all dose cohorts at baseline, on cycle 4 day 1, and on cycle 7 day 1. The samples were taken from a phase I, first-in-human, multicenter, open-label dose-escalation trial of ivuxolimab. Adults with locally advanced or metastatic melanoma, renal cell carcinoma, hepatocellular carcinoma or head and neck squamous cell carcinoma were enrolled in the trial. Before TCR sequencing, CD4+ T cells and CD8+ T cells from peripheral blood were sorted into separate populations. As to this clone: The clone's antigen remains unknown. Base-call qualities are not available, and no considerably larger clone is one nucleotide away.

V lost 4 bases and J lost 1 base; the stretch between them is 9 bases long. The CDR3 has 14 amino acids, counting the end cysteine and phenylalanine. Only the CDR3 DNA stays, 42 bases, in frame from base 1. Based on the germline V gene, the CDR1 and CDR2 sequences are SGHDN and FVKESK. To sequence the TCRbeta CDR3 region, genomic DNA was isolated from the sorted cells. The immunoSEQ Assay was used for sequencing of TCRbeta CDR3 regions. TCRdb took this table from immuneACCESS and kept in-frame rearrangements with V and J called. Such tables lack part of the clones; where checked against another copy, unresolved V genes explain under half of the gap, and the rest is unexplained. This sample holds 70,000 or so clones; 75% to 90% were observed only once. Around 2.9% of the sample rests with the top ten.

This TCR came from an adult with an advanced solid tumor such as melanoma, head and neck, liver or kidney cancer. Sequencing used CD4+ or CD8+ T cells sorted from blood, obtained in a trial of the OX40 agonist ivuxolimab. The chain uses TRBV14 and TRBJ2-3; the D gene is not confidently resolved. The CDR3 region: CASSPRVGTDTQYF. Here is the DNA: TGTGCCAGCAGCCCCCGAGTCGGCACAGATACGCAGTATTTT.